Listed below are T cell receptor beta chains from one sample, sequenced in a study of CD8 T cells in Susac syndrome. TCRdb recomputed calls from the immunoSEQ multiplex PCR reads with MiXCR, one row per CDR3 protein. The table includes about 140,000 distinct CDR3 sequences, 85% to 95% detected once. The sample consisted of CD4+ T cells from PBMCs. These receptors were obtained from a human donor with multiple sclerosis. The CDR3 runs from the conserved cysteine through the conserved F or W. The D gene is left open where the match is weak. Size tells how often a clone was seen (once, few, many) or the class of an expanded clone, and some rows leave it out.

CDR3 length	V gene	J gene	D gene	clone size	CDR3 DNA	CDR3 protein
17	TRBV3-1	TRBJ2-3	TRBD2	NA	TGTGCCAGCAGCCAGCCCTTGGGACTAGCGGGAACAGATACGCAGTATTTT	CASSQPLGLAGTDTQYF
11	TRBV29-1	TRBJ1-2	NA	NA	TGCAGCGGGGGGACGGACTATGGCTACACCTTC	CSGGTDYGYTF
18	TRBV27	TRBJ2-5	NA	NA	TGTGCCAGCACCCCCCGGGGAACACACGCTCAAAAGCTGGAGACCCAGTACTTC	CASTPRGTHAQKLETQYF
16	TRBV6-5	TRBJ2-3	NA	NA	TGTGCCAGCAGTTACCGGCAGGGGTCAAGTGCAGATACGCAGTATTTT	CASSYRQGSSADTQYF
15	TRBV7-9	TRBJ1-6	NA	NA	TGTGCCAGCAGCTGGGAGACCTCCTATAATTCACCCCTCCACTTT	CASSWETSYNSPLHF
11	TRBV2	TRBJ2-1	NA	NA	TGTGCCAGCAGGGAGAGGAATGAGCAGTTCTTC	CASRERNEQFF
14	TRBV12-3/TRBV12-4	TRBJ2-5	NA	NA	TGTGCCTCCTTGGGGGGTTTCGCGAAAGAGACCCAGTACTTC	CASLGGFAKETQYF
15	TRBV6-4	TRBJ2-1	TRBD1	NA	TGTGCCAGCAGTGTCGGACAGGGGGCCTACAATGAGCAGTTCTTC	CASSVGQGAYNEQFF
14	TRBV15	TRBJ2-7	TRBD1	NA	TGTGCCACCAGCAGAGATACAGGGGCCTACGAGCAGTACTTC	CATSRDTGAYEQYF
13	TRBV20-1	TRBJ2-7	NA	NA	TGCAGTGCTAGAGGGGACGGTCACTACGAGCAGTACTTC	CSARGDGHYEQYF
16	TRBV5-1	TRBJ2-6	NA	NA	TGCGCCAGCAGCTTGTCAGGGTTGTCTGGGGCCAACGTCCTGACTTTC	CASSLSGLSGANVLTF
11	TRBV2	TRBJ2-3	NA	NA	TGTGCCAGCAGGGGAGCAGATACGCAGTATTTT	CASRGADTQYF
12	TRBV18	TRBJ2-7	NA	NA	TGTGCCAGCTCACCTATTGAATACGAGCAGTACTTC	CASSPIEYEQYF
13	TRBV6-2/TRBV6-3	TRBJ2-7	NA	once	TGTGCCAGCAGTTACTGGTCAGGCTACGAGCAGTACTTC	CASSYWSGYEQYF
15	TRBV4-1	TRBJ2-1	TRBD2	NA	TGCGCCAGCAGGCAAGGACTAGCGGGACGTAATGAGCAGTTCTTC	CASRQGLAGRNEQFF
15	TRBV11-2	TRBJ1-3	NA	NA	TGTGCCAGCAGGTTCCTTCAAAGCTCTGGAAACACCATATATTTT	CASRFLQSSGNTIYF
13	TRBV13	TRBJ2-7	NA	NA	TGTGCCAGCAGCAGGCAAACTAGGGGGGAGCAGTACTTC	CASSRQTRGEQYF
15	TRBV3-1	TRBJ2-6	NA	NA	TGTGCCAGCAGCCCGACGGCCTCTGGGGCCAACGTCCTGACTTTC	CASSPTASGANVLTF
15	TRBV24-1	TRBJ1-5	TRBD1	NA	TGTGCCACCAGTGATGGGACAGGGGGCTCTCAGCCCCAGCATTTT	CATSDGTGGSQPQHF
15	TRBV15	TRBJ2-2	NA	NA	TGTGCCACCAGCACCCGGGAGTATGACACCGGGGAGCTGTTTTTT	CATSTREYDTGELFF
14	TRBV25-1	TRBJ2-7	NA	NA	TGTGCCAGCGCCCGGGCGGTGGATTCCTACGAGCAGTACTTC	CASARAVDSYEQYF
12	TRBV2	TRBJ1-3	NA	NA	TGTGCCAGCAGGGGACCGTTAAACACCATATATTTT	CASRGPLNTIYF
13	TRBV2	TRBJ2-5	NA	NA	TGTGCCAGCGCACTCTCAGCCCCAGGGACCCAGTACTTC	CASALSAPGTQYF
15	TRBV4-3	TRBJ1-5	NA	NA	TGCGCCAGCAGCCCCCGCGCCGGAGATAATCAGCCCCAGCATTTT	CASSPRAGDNQPQHF
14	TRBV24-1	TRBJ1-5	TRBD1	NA	TGTGCCACGATTACAGGGGAATTGAATCAGCCCCAGCATTTT	CATITGELNQPQHF
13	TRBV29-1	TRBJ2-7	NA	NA	TGCAGCGCGAGGGCAGGGCGGGACTACGAGCAGTACTTC	CSARAGRDYEQYF
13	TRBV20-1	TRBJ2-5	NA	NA	TGCAGTGCTCTGGAAGGTGTAGCGGAGACCCAGTACTTC	CSALEGVAETQYF
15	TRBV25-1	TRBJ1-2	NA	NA	TGTGCCAGCAGTGAACAAGGGTTTCGTGGCTATGGCTACACCTTC	CASSEQGFRGYGYTF
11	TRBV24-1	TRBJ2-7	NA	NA	TGTGCCACCAGTGACCAATACGAGCAGTACTTC	CATSDQYEQYF
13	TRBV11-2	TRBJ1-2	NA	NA	TGTGCCAGCAGCTTAACTGACAGCCATGGCTACACCTTC	CASSLTDSHGYTF
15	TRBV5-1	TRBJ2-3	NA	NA	TGCGCCAGCAGCTTGCGCGGGGTTAGCACAGATACGCAGTATTTT	CASSLRGVSTDTQYF
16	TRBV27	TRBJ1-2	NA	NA	TGTGCCAGCAGTTTAATCAGAGGAAGGACTCTCTATGGCTACACCTTC	CASSLIRGRTLYGYTF
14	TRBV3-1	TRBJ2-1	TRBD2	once	TGTGCCAGCACCCGGACTAGCGGGAGGGCCGGTCAGTTCTTC	CASTRTSGRAGQFF
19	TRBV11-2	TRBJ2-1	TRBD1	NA	TGTGCCAGCAGCTTAGTTTCCGACGACTCCGGGACAGGCCGTAATGAGCAGTTCTTC	CASSLVSDDSGTGRNEQFF
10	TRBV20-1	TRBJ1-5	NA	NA	TGCAGTGTGGAAGCGCAGCCCCAGCATTTT	CSVEAQPQHF
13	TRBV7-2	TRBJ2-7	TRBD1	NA	TGTGCCAGCAGCCCTTGGACAGGGCAAGAGCAGTACTTC	CASSPWTGQEQYF
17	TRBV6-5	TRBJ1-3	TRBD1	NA	TGTGCCAGCAGTTACTCGGGCAGGGGGAATACTGGAAACACCATATATTTT	CASSYSGRGNTGNTIYF
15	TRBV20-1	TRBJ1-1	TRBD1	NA	TGCAGTGCTGGGAGGGACAGGGTGACGAACACTGAAGCTTTCTTT	CSAGRDRVTNTEAFF
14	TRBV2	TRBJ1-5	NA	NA	TGTGCCAGCAGTGAAGCAACTGCTTTCCAGCCCCAGCATTTT	CASSEATAFQPQHF
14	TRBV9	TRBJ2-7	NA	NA	TGTGCCAGCAGCATCAGCGGGTTAGCCTACGAGCAGTACTTC	CASSISGLAYEQYF
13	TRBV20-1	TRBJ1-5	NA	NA	TGCAGTGCTAGACGCGAAGTGAATCAGCCCCAGCATTTT	CSARREVNQPQHF
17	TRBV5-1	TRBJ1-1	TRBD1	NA	TGCGCCAGCAGCCTCCGGGACAGGGGGCTCCTGAACACTGAAGCTTTCTTT	CASSLRDRGLLNTEAFF
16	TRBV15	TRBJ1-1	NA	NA	TGTGCCACCAGCAGAGTGGTCAGGGTCCTTGACACTGAAGCTTTCTTT	CATSRVVRVLDTEAFF
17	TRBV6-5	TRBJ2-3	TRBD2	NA	TGTGCCAGCAGTTACCGTCGTAGCGGGGGTAGCACAGATACGCAGTATTTT	CASSYRRSGGSTDTQYF
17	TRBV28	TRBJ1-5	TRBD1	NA	TGTGCCAGCAGAAACCGGGACAGGGGTTATAGCAATCAGCCCCAGCATTTT	CASRNRDRGYSNQPQHF
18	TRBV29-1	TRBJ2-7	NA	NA	TGCAGCGTTGAAGATCGAACCCCAGGCAGGAGCCCACTCTACGAGCAGTACTTC	CSVEDRTPGRSPLYEQYF
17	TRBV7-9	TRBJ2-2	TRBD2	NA	TGTGCCAGCAGCTTAGAAGTTATAGCGGGAGACACCGGGGAGCTGTTTTTT	CASSLEVIAGDTGELFF
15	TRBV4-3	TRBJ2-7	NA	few	TGCGCCAGCAGCCAACATGGCGGGGAATACTACGAGCAGTACTTC	CASSQHGGEYYEQYF
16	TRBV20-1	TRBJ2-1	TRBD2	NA	TGCAGTGCGGACGGGACTAGCGGGGGCTCCTACAATGAGCAGTTCTTC	CSADGTSGGSYNEQFF
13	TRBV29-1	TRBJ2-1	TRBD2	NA	TGCAGCGTTGGGACTAGCGGTTACAATGAGCAGTTCTTC	CSVGTSGYNEQFF
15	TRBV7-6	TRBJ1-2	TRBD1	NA	TGTGCCAGCAGCTTAGAGGGGACAGGAGAGTATGGCTACACCTTC	CASSLEGTGEYGYTF
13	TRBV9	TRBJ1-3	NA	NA	TGTGCCAGCAGCGTCAGGGATATGAACACCATATATTTT	CASSVRDMNTIYF
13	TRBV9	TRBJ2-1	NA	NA	TGTGCCAGCAGCACGACCCAGGGGAATGAGCAGTTCTTC	CASSTTQGNEQFF
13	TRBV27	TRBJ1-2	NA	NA	TGTGCCAGCAGTTTCCGGGAAGGGTATGGCTACACCTTC	CASSFREGYGYTF
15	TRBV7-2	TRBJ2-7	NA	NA	TGTGCCAGCAGCCCCTGGGGGATTGGGTCCTACGAGCAGTACTTC	CASSPWGIGSYEQYF
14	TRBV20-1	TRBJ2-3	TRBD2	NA	TGCAGTGCTAAAGGGCGGGAGGCCCCAGATACGCAGTATTTT	CSAKGREAPDTQYF